Presented here are 7 T cell receptor beta chains from one specimen sequenced in a study of human T cells and chemical hapten exposure. TCRdb re-analysed the RACE reads in MiXCR, keeping a single row per CDR3 protein. There are roughly 180,000 distinct CDR3 sequences in the sample; 20% to 25% occur only once, and 6% to 8% lies in the top ten. Time point described: patch test 1, 2 weeks after DPC sensitization. Treatment denoted: therapeutic diphenylcyclopropenone sensitization with weekly scalp DPC. The specimen comprised whole blood, sampled in connection with sensitization to the hapten diphenylcyclopropenone (DPC). These receptors all come from a woman aged 45 to 65 with alopecia areata. Some clones in this sample may be carry-over from other donors' samples.

V usage is TRBV7-9 and J usage is TRBJ2-2, with D uncertain. Germline-derived CDR1 and CDR2 are SEHNR and FQNEAQ (reference sequence). Deletions cut 5 bases from V and 0 bases from J, with 10 bases between. The CDR3 extends over 15 amino acids. The CDR3 here is CASSPLASNTGELFF. CDR3 bases: TGTGCCAGCAGCCCCTTGGCGTCGAACACCGGGGAGCTGTTTTTT.

Only a few counts were recorded for this clonotype. V is TRBV19 and J is TRBJ1-5; 11 bases map to TRBD1. Unmatched junction bases numbered 7, after V lost 6 bases and J lost 3 bases. CDR3 length equals 16 residues. The germline CDR1 and CDR2 sequences are LNHDA and SQIVND (reference sequence). The CDR3 loop reads CASRMDRGLYNQPQHF. The CDR3 coding sequence is TGTGCCAGTAGAATGGACAGGGGGCTGTACAATCAGCCCCAGCATTTT.

J is TRBJ2-3 and V is TRBV14, with D perhaps assigned TRBD1 or TRBD2 (5 bases each). Trimming left V 4 bases short and J 8 bases short, with 19 bases between. The CDR3 covers 15 residues. CDR1 is SGHDN and CDR2 is FVKESK in the germline V gene. The CDR3 DNA is TGTGCCAGCAGCCCGCCCGGGACGGGGAGAGGTACGCAGTATTTT. It encodes CASSPPGTGRGTQYF.

The table lists this clonotype with a few counts. This chain joins TRBV29-1 and TRBJ2-5, with 11 bases that match TRBD2. The CDR3 has 17 residues. The V gene's germline CDR1 is SQVTM and CDR2 ANQGSEA. V lost 1 base to trimming and J lost 4 bases; unmatched junction nucleotides: 11. The CDR3 reads CSVEGLAGQGVGETQYF. CDR3 DNA sequence: TGCAGCGTTGAAGGACTAGCGGGACAAGGGGTAGGAGAGACCCAGTACTTC.

This clonotype was observed a few times. The V gene is TRBV12-5, the J gene TRBJ2-3, with unresolved D. Germline values: CDR1 LGHNT, CDR2 FRNRAP. The CDR3 has 14 residues. V was trimmed by 6 bases and J by 0 bases, leaving 10 bases between them. CDR3 in amino acids: CASGETGSTDTQYF. The CDR3 DNA reads as TGTGCTAGTGGCGAGACGGGTAGCACAGATACGCAGTATTTT. The variable domain in full, with the rest retrieved from reference TRBV12-5 and TRBJ2-3, is DARVTQTPRHKVTEMGQEVTMRCQPILGHNTVFWYRQTMMQGLELLAYFRNRAPLDDSGMPKDRFSAEMPDATLATLKIQPSEPRDSAVYFCASGETGSTDTQYFGPGTRLTVL.

This clonotype has more than one count but fewer than ten. The CDR3 DNA is TGTGCCAGCGGAGGCCCCCAGGGCAATGAGCAGTTCTTC. Amino acid sequence: CASGGPQGNEQFF. V is TRBV12-3 or TRBV12-4 and J is TRBJ2-1; D is possibly TRBD1 or TRBD2 (5 bases each). The ends were cut back, 8 bases at V and 6 bases at J, with 14 bases in the middle. The CDR3 consists of 13 residues.

This clonotype showed up just a few times. The V and J genes are TRBV5-1 and TRBJ2-5; the D gene could be TRBD1 or TRBD2 (5 bases each). The length of the CDR3 is 15 residues. Trimming took off 0 bases at V and 5 bases at J, with 14 bases between the two ends. Looked up from germline, CDR1 is SGHRS and CDR2 is YFSETQ. CDR3 residues: CASSLGGTPYETQYF. Here the CDR3 DNA reads TGCGCCAGCAGCTTGGGAGGGACCCCCTACGAGACCCAGTACTTC.